This TCR beta chain originates from a study of cytomegalovirus exposure and HLA in healthy donors. Study-wide results and limits: Accurate prediction of HLA-A and HLA-B alleles (for most subjects) was reportedly achieved from TCR beta sequences.

On this clone itself: What it binds is not known.

The PCR contained 60 Vbeta and 13 Jbeta primers. Repertoires were generated with immunoSEQ multiplex PCR, while TCRdb's copy carries only in-frame clones and drops some. The sample has some 120,000 clones; 81% are singletons. The sample comprised PBMCs. This sequence was found in a woman under 40 in good health and CMV-seronegative.

The CDR3 sequence is CASSVAGGRSYEQYF. In nucleotides, the CDR3 is TGTGCCAGTAGTGTAGCGGGAGGGCGAAGCTACGAGCAGTACTTC. This chain uses TRBV19 with TRBJ2-7; 11 bases are shared with TRBD2. The ends lost 5 bases at V and 3 bases at J; junction bases unmatched: 6. The CDR3 runs to 15 residues. The germline gives CDR1 LNHDA, CDR2 SQIVND (reference sequence).